This T cell receptor beta chain comes out of a study of technical replicates of blood from a handful of donors. The data were produced by immunoSEQ multiplex PCR, yet TCRdb's version contains in-frame clones alone and is incomplete. The sample gives approximately 79,000 clones, approximately 96% of which show up once; roughly 0.33% is in the top ten. Germline V gene sequence: CDR1 SQVTM, CDR2 ANQGSEA. CDR3 length equals 14 residues. V shed 6 bases, J shed 4 bases, and the junction held 10 bases outside the gene matches. This clone appeared a single time. The receptor comes from a human donor in good health. The J gene is TRBJ2-5, the V gene TRBV29-1, with 8 bases that match TRBD1. The specimen sequenced was T cells isolated from PBMCs. CDR3 amino acids: CSVAGGVGPETQYF. CDR3 in DNA: TGCAGCGTCGCAGGGGGCGTGGGTCCAGAGACCCAGTACTTC.